One and the same sample provided the 24 T cell receptor beta chains below, sequenced in a study of cytomegalovirus exposure and HLA in healthy donors. Researchers ran the PCR with 60 Vbeta and 13 Jbeta primers. Sequencing used immunoSEQ multiplex PCR; TCRdb keeps in-frame clones, though not all of them. The data contain under 250,000 clones, around 80% of them singletons. Sequencing was performed on PBMCs. These receptors all stem from a male donor in good health and CMV-seronegative.

This chain uses TRBV11-2 with TRBJ2-1; TRBD2 matches 9 bases. There are 16 residues in the CDR3. The V segment lost 4 bases and the J segment 10 bases; nucleotides outside the gene matches: 14. The germline CDR1 and CDR2 sequences are SGHAT and FQNNGV. The CDR3 here is CASSSTIASGIREQFF. CDR3 in DNA: TGTGCCAGCAGCTCAACAATCGCTAGCGGGATTCGGGAGCAGTTCTTC.

This chain links TRBV19 with TRBJ2-5; possibly TRBD2 for D (6 bases). Between the trimmed V and J ends, which lost 1 base and 3 bases, there was a span of 18 bases. Germline CDR1 is LNHDA and CDR2 is SQIVND (reference sequence). This CDR3 has 17 residues. The CDR3 DNA is TGTGCCAGTAGTATAGGGGTGGGAGGACCCTTGAAAGAGACCCAGTACTTC. Translated, it gives CASSIGVGGPLKETQYF.

The genes are TRBV4-2 and TRBJ1-2, with unresolved D. V dropped 3 bases and J dropped 6 bases, with 11 bases sitting between them. Looked up from germline, CDR1 is LGHNA and CDR2 is YNFKEQ. The CDR3 loop spans 13 amino acids. The CDR3 DNA reads TGTGCCAGCAGCCAGGGAGTCGCGGATGGCTACACCTTC. Its translation: CASSQGVADGYTF.

The chain carries TRBV6-4 and TRBJ2-3, with 9 bases matching TRBD1. Germline lookup yields CDR1 MRHNA and CDR2 SNTAGT. V was pared by 3 bases and J by 7 bases, with 14 bases of the junction left unmatched. This CDR3 has 17 amino acids. CDR3 region: CASSEVTSRDRAYTQYF. Here the CDR3 DNA reads TGTGCCAGCAGTGAAGTAACGTCGCGGGACAGGGCTTATACGCAGTATTTT.

The rearrangement links TRBV7-9 to TRBJ2-3; 9 nucleotides line up with TRBD2. V shed 5 bases and J 2 bases; nucleotides not matched to a gene: 11. Germline V gene lookup returns CDR1 SEHNR and CDR2 FQNEAQ (reference sequence). This CDR3 is 17 amino acids long. CDR3 bases: TGTGCCAGCAGCCCCCCGAGTGCGGGAGGGTTCACAGATACGCAGTATTTT. Translated, it gives CASSPPSAGGFTDTQYF.

This rearrangement joins TRBV15 to TRBJ2-7, with TRBD1 matching 7 bases. Trimming at V came to 8 bases and at J to 2 bases, leaving 6 bases not matched to a gene. Per germline, CDR1 LNHNV and CDR2 YYDKDF (reference sequence). The length of the CDR3 is 13 residues. The CDR3 region has the DNA TGTGCCACCGCCCGGGACAGTACCTACGAGCAGTACTTC. Its protein product is CATARDSTYEQYF.

V usage is TRBV7-3 and J usage is TRBJ2-1; TRBD2 aligns across 7 bases. This CDR3 comprises 13 residues. V shed 7 bases and J 2 bases; nucleotides not matched to a gene: 2. Germline V lookup: CDR1 SGHTA, CDR2 FQGTGA. The CDR3 region has the DNA TGTGCCAGCACTAGCGGCCCCTACAATGAGCAGTTCTTC. It translates to CASTSGPYNEQFF.

This clone was observed a few times. The rearrangement joins TRBV28 to TRBJ1-5; unclear D gene. Trimming stripped 4 bases from V and 9 bases from J, with 10 bases between. This CDR3 has 12 residues. Germline lookup yields CDR1 MDHEN and CDR2 SYDVKM. This chain's CDR3 is CASSSPYGPQHF. CDR3 sequence (DNA): TGTGCCAGCAGTTCTCCCTACGGGCCCCAGCATTTT.

The chain employs TRBV2 and TRBJ2-5; TRBD1 might be the D (5 bases). V lost 6 bases to trimming and J lost 4 bases, with 15 bases between them. Per germline, CDR1 SNHLY and CDR2 FYNNEI. This CDR3 is 14 amino acids long. CDR3 nucleotides: TGTGCCAGCAGCGAGCAGCAGGGAACAGAGACCCAGTACTTC. Protein product: CASSEQQGTETQYF.

This clone was recorded a few times. The chain is built from TRBV2 and TRBJ1-3; TRBD1 matches at 7 bases. Germline values: CDR1 SNHLY, CDR2 FYNNEI. V dropped 5 bases and J dropped 2; count of bases not matched to a gene: 3. There are 14 residues in the CDR3. CDR3 residues: CASSLDRPGNTIYF. For the CDR3, the DNA is TGTGCCAGCAGTTTGGACAGGCCTGGAAACACCATATATTTT.

V usage is TRBV9 and J usage is TRBJ2-1, with D perhaps matching TRBD2 (5 bases). The CDR3 covers 12 residues. In germline, CDR1 is SGDLS, CDR2 YYNGEE. V dropped 6 bases and J dropped 4 bases, with 8 bases sitting between them. Here the CDR3 DNA reads TGTGCCAGCAACAGCGGATACAATGAGCAGTTCTTC. It is translated as CASNSGYNEQFF.

V usage is TRBV2 and J usage is TRBJ2-3; TRBD2 matches at 9 bases. Trimming took 7 bases from V and 4 from J; bases not matched to a gene: 9. Per the germline V gene, CDR1 is SNHLY and CDR2 is FYNNEI. The CDR3 is 15 residues long. CDR3 sequence reads: CASIPGTSRADTQYF. CDR3 DNA: TGTGCCAGCATACCCGGGACTAGCAGGGCAGATACGCAGTATTTT.

This chain uses TRBV6-1 with TRBJ2-7; unclear D gene. This CDR3 has 13 residues. Germline lookup yields CDR1 MNHNS and CDR2 SASEGT. V lost 7 bases, J lost 2 bases, and 12 bases lay in between. This chain's CDR3 is CASIAYTPYEQYF. Written as DNA, the CDR3 is TGTGCCAGCATCGCCTATACTCCCTACGAGCAGTACTTC.

This clone occurred once. CDR3 in DNA: TGTGCCAGCAGCTTAGGAGGTAGCGGGAGCTACGAGCAGTACTTC. This translates into CASSLGGSGSYEQYF. This chain connects TRBV7-2 to TRBJ2-7; TRBD2 agrees at 9 bases. Losses at the gene ends were 1 base for V and 3 bases for J; bases not matched to a gene: 4. Looked up from germline, CDR1 is SGHTA and CDR2 is FQGNSA. The CDR3 is 15 residues long.

This rearrangement joins TRBV5-1 to TRBJ1-1; 8 nucleotides line up with TRBD1. CDR1 is SGHRS, CDR2 YFSETQ, per germline. With V trimmed by 4 bases and J by 1 base, 3 bases remained unmatched. The CDR3 spans 14 residues. The CDR3 reads CASSGQGRNTEAFF. CDR3 nucleotide sequence: TGCGCCAGCAGCGGACAGGGTAGGAACACTGAAGCTTTCTTT.

The chain recombines TRBV5-1 with TRBJ1-1; D might be TRBD1 (6 bases). Germline CDR1 and CDR2: SGHRS and YFSETQ. The CDR3 consists of 13 residues. Trimming took 4 bases from V and 0 from J, leaving 7 bases between them. CDR3 in DNA: TGCGCCAGCAGCCAGGGGATGAACACTGAAGCTTTCTTT. Translating it yields CASSQGMNTEAFF.

The chain is built from TRBV19 and TRBJ1-5; no definite D call. The CDR3 has 13 residues. Germline CDR1 reads LNHDA; CDR2 reads SQIVND (reference sequence). V was clipped by 2 bases and J by 6 bases, with 8 bases between them. CDR3 DNA: TGTGCCAGTAGTATACAGGTCATTCAGCCCCAGCATTTT. Translating it yields CASSIQVIQPQHF. The full variable domain, in which reference TRBV19 and TRBJ1-5 provide the parts outside the CDR3, is DGGITQSPKYLFRKEGQNVTLSCEQNLNHDAMYWYRQDPGQGLRLIYYSQIVNDFQKGDIAEGYSVSREKKESFPLTVTSAQKNPTAFYLCASSIQVIQPQHFGDGTRLSIL.

The J gene is TRBJ2-7, the V gene TRBV5-1, with D unclear. Trimming took 4 bases from V and 1 from J, leaving 12 bases between them. Germline CDR1 SGHRS, CDR2 YFSETQ. The CDR3 spans 14 residues. In DNA form, the CDR3 reads TGCGCCAGCAGCCAGGTCGGTCCTTCCTACGAGCAGTACTTC. Encoded protein: CASSQVGPSYEQYF.

The gene calls are TRBV7-2 and TRBJ2-7; 8 bases agree with TRBD1. Germline-derived CDR1 and CDR2 are SGHTA and FQGNSA. J was trimmed by 2 bases and V by 3 bases; bases with no gene match: 3. CDR3 size: 14 residues. The CDR3 region is CASSLDRATYEQYF. CDR3 nucleotide sequence: TGTGCCAGCAGCTTGGACAGGGCAACCTACGAGCAGTACTTC.

V is TRBV5-1 and J is TRBJ2-2; D is possibly TRBD1 (5 bases). The V end lost 2 bases, the J end lost 2 bases, and 13 bases lay between the germline ends. Germline V lookup: CDR1 SGHRS, CDR2 YFSETQ. This CDR3 region has 16 residues. CDR3 sequence (DNA): TGCGCCAGCAGCTTTACGACAGCCTTAAACACCGGGGAGCTGTTTTTT. Translated: CASSFTTALNTGELFF.

The table lists this clone with a count of one. The chain is built from TRBV28 and TRBJ1-1, with a weak D call TRBD1 (5 bases). The CDR3 extends over 14 amino acids. V was trimmed by 5 bases and J by 2 bases, leaving 12 bases between them. The germline gives CDR1 MDHEN, CDR2 SYDVKM. The CDR3 DNA sequence: TGTGCCAGCAGTCCAACTACAGGAAACACTGAAGCTTTCTTT. It codes for CASSPTTGNTEAFF.

This chain connects TRBV19 to TRBJ2-2, with unresolved D. Trimming cost V 5 bases and J 2 bases, with 9 bases left between them. The CDR3 consists of 14 residues. The germline CDR1 and CDR2 sequences are LNHDA and SQIVND (reference sequence). CDR3 sequence: CASSYRTNTGELFF. In DNA form, the CDR3 reads TGTGCCAGTAGTTACAGAACAAACACCGGGGAGCTGTTTTTT.

This sequence joins TRBV19 and TRBJ1-1; D is possibly TRBD1 (5 bases). V lost 4 bases, J lost 4 bases, and 13 bases lay in between. CDR1 and CDR2 from the germline V gene are LNHDA and SQIVND (reference sequence). The CDR3 runs 14 residues. The CDR3 coding sequence is TGTGCCAGTAGTACCCTCCAGGGCTTCACTGAAGCTTTCTTT. This sequence encodes CASSTLQGFTEAFF.

The chain uses TRBV6-6 and TRBJ2-3, with D perhaps matching TRBD2 (5 bases). The CDR3 is 10 amino acids. The germline CDR1 and CDR2 sequences are MNHNY and SVGAGI (reference sequence). Trimming pared 10 bases from V and 6 bases from J, leaving 8 bases between. The CDR3 DNA sequence: TGTGCCACCGGGGAGGATACGCAGTATTTT. Translation gives CATGEDTQYF.